Listed below are T cell receptor beta chains from one sample, sequenced in a study of blood T cell repertoires in COVID-19. Some clones are missing from TCRdb's copy, which holds only in-frame ones; the method was immunoSEQ multiplex PCR. Among over 150,000 clones listed, around 85% were seen once. The sample was peripheral blood. Receptor source: an elderly woman with COVID-19, enrolled during active disease. CDR3s include the opening cysteine and the closing phenylalanine or tryptophan.

V gene,CDR3 protein
TRBV7-2,CASSSHRGLGQYF
TRBV5-1,CASSLAESTGGKETQYF
TRBV15,CATSSMTGGSYEQYF
TRBV9,CASSPASGPYNEQFF
TRBV6-5,CASTPGRRGANVLTF
TRBV5-1,CASNMGQGSLRTEAFF
TRBV19,CASSTGVRETQYF
TRBV5-4,CASSLENRGYYGYTF
TRBV5-3,CARSIGGQNTGELFF
TRBV29-1,CSVLAGTGGYEQYF
TRBV5-6,CASSLGGRGDQPQHF
TRBV5-4,CASSLGQNYRYGYTF
TRBV3-1/TRBV3-2,CAVRGSGTEAFF
TRBV6-6,CASSSPGDSYEQYF
TRBV2,CASSEAGRGTYTF